These 29 T cell receptor beta chains came from one sample sequenced in a study of T cells in localized non-small cell lung cancer. Clones were sequenced by immunoSEQ multiplex PCR, and TCRdb holds only the in-frame ones, with some missing. This table holds about 76,000 clones, roughly 83% found once. The material was peripheral blood, obtained before any cancer treatment. These receptors were taken from a female donor of 60 years or more with stage I lung adenocarcinoma.

The chain couples TRBV18 to TRBJ1-1, with D maybe TRBD1 (6 bases). V lost 5 bases and J 1 base, leaving 8 bases between the germline ends. This CDR3 region has 13 residues. The germline CDR1 and CDR2 sequences are KGHSH and LQKENI. The CDR3 spells CASSSGQNTEAFF. For the CDR3, the DNA is TGTGCCAGCTCATCGGGACAGAACACTGAAGCTTTCTTT.

The chain links TRBV5-1 to TRBJ2-5; 11 bases match TRBD2. V lost 0 bases to trimming and J lost 4 bases; unmatched junction nucleotides: 14. Germline assignment: CDR1 SGHRS and CDR2 YFSETQ. CDR3 length equals 19 residues. CDR3 nucleotide sequence: TGCGCCAGCAGCTTGGCGGTTGGGGGAACTAGCGGGGGCGTAGAGACCCAGTACTTC. This sequence encodes CASSLAVGGTSGGVETQYF.

Points on this clone: The junction and the germline gene differ at one end; a read error may be behind it. As DNA, the CDR3 is TGTGCTAGCACCCATTCGAAGGCCGTGAATCAGCCCCAGCATTTT. Translation gives CASTHSKAVNQPQHF. The chain joins TRBV7-7 to TRBJ1-5, with D hard to call. Germline loops: CDR1 SSHAT, CDR2 FNYEAQ (reference sequence). CDR3 length: 15 residues.

The genes are TRBV11-2 and TRBJ2-2; D may be TRBD1 or TRBD2 (5 bases each). The germline CDR1 and CDR2 sequences are SGHAT and FQNNGV. The V end was cut by 6 bases, the J end by 2 bases, with 13 bases between. The CDR3 covers 15 residues. In nucleotides, the CDR3 is TGTGCCAGCAGTATGGGACCAATCAACACCGGGGAGCTGTTTTTT. Amino acids: CASSMGPINTGELFF.

This clone was picked up a small number of times. The chain uses TRBV2 and TRBJ2-1; perhaps TRBD1 as D (5 bases). Germline CDR1 is SNHLY and CDR2 is FYNNEI. The CDR3 is 13 residues long. The V and J ends lost 6 bases and 9 bases respectively, with 15 bases between them. The CDR3 coding sequence is TGTGCCAGCAGCAGGGAAAAGACGGTTGAGCAGTTCTTC. It encodes CASSREKTVEQFF.

The chain couples TRBV11-3 to TRBJ2-7; TRBD1 aligns across 9 bases. Germline-derived CDR1 and CDR2 are SGHNT and YENEEA. This CDR3 has 13 amino acids. V was clipped by 3 bases and J by 6 bases; unmatched bases: 3. The CDR3 DNA reads as TGTGCCAGCAGCTTGGGACAGGGTGGCGAGCAGTACTTC. Amino acids: CASSLGQGGEQYF.

The chain employs TRBV13 and TRBJ2-7; D gene unclear. The CDR3 runs 16 residues. Germline values: CDR1 PRHDT, CDR2 FYEKMQ (reference sequence). V was pared by 5 bases and J by 3 bases, with 20 bases between. The CDR3 bases are TGTGCCAGCAGCCGGCGGTGGCAGAGGTGGATCTACGAGCAGTACTTC. Its translation is CASSRRWQRWIYEQYF.

In its sample, this clone was seen a few times. V usage is TRBV2 and J usage is TRBJ2-2; D unclear. Germline V CDR1 and CDR2: SNHLY, FYNNEI. The CDR3 covers 13 residues. With 3 bases removed from V and 1 base from J, the gap between germline ends came to 3 bases. CDR3 nucleotides: TGTGCCAGCAGTGAGCAGAACACCGGGGAGCTGTTTTTT. Translation: CASSEQNTGELFF. Full variable domain (missing parts from reference TRBV2 and TRBJ2-2): EPEVTQTPSHQVTQMGQEVILRCVPISNHLYFYWYRQILGQKVEFLVSFYNNEISEKSEIFDDQFSVERPDGSNFTLKIRSTKLEDSAMYFCASSEQNTGELFFGEGSRLTVL.

This clone was observed once. The chain has TRBV5-8 and TRBJ2-7; a possible D gene is TRBD1 (6 bases). This CDR3 comprises 16 residues. Germline V gene lookup returns CDR1 SGHTS and CDR2 YDEGEE. Trimming took off 3 bases at V and 0 bases at J, with 16 bases between the two ends. The CDR3 reads CASSSARRGSSYEQYF. The DNA of the CDR3 is TGTGCCAGCAGCTCCGCCCGTAGGGGGAGCTCCTACGAGCAGTACTTC.

This clone was seen a single time. The chain has TRBV5-1 and TRBJ2-1; possible D gene TRBD1, 7 bases. The V and J ends lost 9 bases and 4 bases respectively, with 23 bases between them. In germline, CDR1 is SGHRS, CDR2 YFSETQ. The CDR3 is 16 residues long. CDR3: CATALFGTAGYNEQFF. In DNA, the CDR3 is TGCGCCACGGCCCTCTTCGGGACAGCGGGTTACAATGAGCAGTTCTTC.

The chain has TRBV19 and TRBJ2-7, with TRBD2 matching 7 bases. The CDR3 contains 16 residues. V shed 4 bases and J 4 bases; nucleotides not matched to a gene: 13. CDR1 is LNHDA, CDR2 SQIVND, per germline (reference sequence). CDR3 sequence: CASSTQAGRKTYEQYF. The CDR3 DNA sequence: TGTGCCAGTAGTACACAAGCGGGACGCAAAACTTACGAGCAGTACTTC.

The chain combines TRBV18 with TRBJ2-1; 7 nucleotides match TRBD2. CDR1 and CDR2 (germline): KGHSH, LQKENI. Trimming at V came to 0 bases and at J to 3 bases, leaving 5 bases not matched to a gene. The CDR3 contains 16 residues. CDR3 sequence reads: CASSPPTSTIYNEQFF. CDR3 sequence (DNA): TGTGCCAGCTCACCACCGACTAGCACCATCTACAATGAGCAGTTCTTC.

As DNA, the CDR3 is TGTGCCAGCAGCTTAGGCCCCAATCAGGTCACTGGAAACACCATATATTTT. It codes for CASSLGPNQVTGNTIYF. The chain joins TRBV7-2 to TRBJ1-3, with no clear D. CDR1 is SGHTA and CDR2 is FQGNSA in the germline V gene. Deletions cut 1 base from V and 2 bases from J, with 15 bases between. The CDR3 sequence is 17 residues long.

The gene calls are TRBV18 and TRBJ1-2; D not certain. This CDR3 region has 15 residues. Germline V gene data show CDR1 as KGHSH and CDR2 as LQKENI. Trimming left V 4 bases short and J 0 bases short, with 12 bases between. The CDR3 loop is CASSRLDVANYGYTF. Here the CDR3 DNA reads TGTGCCAGCTCACGTTTGGATGTAGCTAACTATGGCTACACCTTC.

The chain uses TRBV19 and TRBJ1-5; D is uncertain. Deletions cut 6 bases from V and 7 bases from J, with 10 bases between. The germline V gene has CDR1 LNHDA and CDR2 SQIVND (reference sequence). The CDR3 has 12 amino acids. DNA of the CDR3: TGTGCCAGTAGGTGGGCCCTCCAGCCCCAGCATTTT. Translating it yields CASRWALQPQHF. The full variable domain, rest sourced from reference TRBV19 and TRBJ1-5, is DGGITQSPKYLFRKEGQNVTLSCEQNLNHDAMYWYRQDPGQGLRLIYYSQIVNDFQKGDIAEGYSVSREKKESFPLTVTSAQKNPTAFYLCASRWALQPQHFGDGTRLSIL.

The V gene is TRBV15, the J gene TRBJ2-3, with TRBD2 identical over 7 bases. Trimming cost V 3 bases and J 3 bases; bases outside gene matches: 6. The CDR3 is 15 amino acids. Per germline, CDR1 LNHNV and CDR2 YYDKDF (reference sequence). CDR3 sequence: CATSRRTRGTDTQYF. The CDR3 DNA follows: TGTGCCACCAGCAGGAGGACTAGAGGGACAGATACGCAGTATTTT.

J is TRBJ2-7 and V is TRBV15, with D hard to call. CDR1 LNHNV and CDR2 YYDKDF come from the germline V gene (reference sequence). The CDR3 covers 14 residues. Trimming left V 1 base short and J 6 bases short, with 13 bases between. Written as DNA, the CDR3 is TGTGCCACCAGCAGAGTCGGAAATCGGGCCGAGCAGTACTTC. The encoded protein is CATSRVGNRAEQYF.

The chain couples TRBV28 to TRBJ2-7, with a tentative D call TRBD1 (5 bases). Trimming cost V 4 bases and J 1 base, with 14 bases left between them. The CDR3 spans 15 residues. From germline, CDR1 is MDHEN and CDR2 SYDVKM. Here the CDR3 reads CASSSPGSGSYEQYF. The CDR3 coding sequence is TGTGCCAGCAGTTCGCCCGGGTCAGGGTCCTACGAGCAGTACTTC.

J is TRBJ2-5 and V is TRBV11-3; D not resolved. Germline V lookup: CDR1 SGHNT, CDR2 YENEEA. CDR3 length equals 14 residues. V was trimmed by 6 bases and J by 2 bases, leaving 13 bases between them. This CDR3 reads CASSLGSPQETQYF. The CDR3 DNA sequence: TGTGCCAGCAGTTTGGGCAGTCCGCAAGAGACCCAGTACTTC.

The chain employs TRBV7-3 and TRBJ2-3; maybe TRBD1 (7 bases). This CDR3 is 15 amino acids long. The ends were cut back, 2 bases at V and 5 bases at J, with 14 bases in the middle. Looked up from germline, CDR1 is SGHTA and CDR2 is FQGTGA. The CDR3 sequence is CASSLGGGLGDTQYF. CDR3 DNA: TGTGCCAGCAGCTTAGGAGGGGGCCTTGGAGATACGCAGTATTTT.

The chain uses TRBV4-1 and TRBJ2-7, with D unclear. CDR3 length: 13 amino acids. Germline loops: CDR1 MGHRA, CDR2 YSYEKL. Trimming cost V 6 bases and J 3 bases, with 12 bases left between them. The CDR3 nucleotides read TGCGCCAGCAGTCTTGACTCAGGCTACGAGCAGTACTTC. Its translation is CASSLDSGYEQYF.

The rearrangement uses TRBV27 and TRBJ1-2; D is ambiguous. Deletions cut 3 bases from V and 5 bases from J, with 19 bases between. Germline V lookup: CDR1 MNHEY, CDR2 SMNVEV (reference sequence). The CDR3 length is 16 residues. CDR3 in amino acids: CASSFHRGGRIYGYTF. CDR3 nucleotide sequence: TGTGCCAGCAGTTTTCACCGCGGCGGCAGGATATATGGCTACACCTTC.

This clone appeared once. The V call is TRBV19, the J call TRBJ2-5; D might be TRBD2 (5 bases). This CDR3 has 14 residues. Looked up from germline, CDR1 is LNHDA and CDR2 is SQIVND (reference sequence). Trimming shortened V by 4 bases and J by 5 bases, and 14 bases separated the two germline ends. The CDR3 sequence: CASSRSRTGETQYF. The CDR3 DNA reads as TGTGCCAGTAGTAGATCCAGGACGGGGGAGACCCAGTACTTC.

V is TRBV4-3 and J is TRBJ2-1, with 7 bases identical to TRBD2. The V segment lost 0 bases and the J segment 8 bases; nucleotides outside the gene matches: 13. The CDR3 extends over 17 amino acids. CDR1 is LGHNA and CDR2 is YSLEER in the germline V gene. Here the CDR3 reads CASSQDSIGREYHEQFF. Here the CDR3 DNA reads TGCGCCAGCAGCCAAGACTCCATAGGGCGGGAGTATCATGAGCAGTTCTTC.

This chain connects TRBV29-1 to TRBJ2-7, with a tentative D call TRBD1 (7 bases). Trimming left V 5 bases short and J 4 bases short, with 21 bases between. From germline, CDR1 is SQVTM and CDR2 ANQGSEA. CDR3 length: 15 amino acids. The CDR3 reads CSVLEGASAIYEQYF. The CDR3 DNA reads as TGCAGCGTTCTTGAGGGGGCTAGCGCGATTTACGAGCAGTACTTC.

The chain joins TRBV20-1 to TRBJ2-5, with D unresolved. The V and J ends lost 3 bases and 2 bases respectively, with 4 bases between them. There are 11 residues in the CDR3. CDR1 is DFQATT and CDR2 is SNEGSKA in the germline V gene (reference sequence). The CDR3 is CSASLQETQYF. The CDR3 coding sequence is TGCAGTGCTAGCCTGCAAGAGACCCAGTACTTC.

This clone was observed once. The genes are TRBV4-1 and TRBJ1-1; TRBD1 is a possible D gene (5 bases). The germline V gene encodes CDR1 MGHRA and CDR2 YSYEKL. V was pared by 8 bases and J by 0 bases, with 13 bases between. The CDR3 length is 14 residues. The CDR3 here is CASLNDRMNTEAFF. For the CDR3, the DNA is TGCGCCAGCCTAAATGACAGAATGAACACTGAAGCTTTCTTT.

V gene TRBV4-1 combines with J gene TRBJ2-4, with TRBD1 identical over 8 bases. The trim removed 3 bases at V and 2 bases at J, leaving 15 bases unmatched. The length of the CDR3 is 19 residues. Germline V gene lookup returns CDR1 MGHRA and CDR2 YSYEKL. CDR3: CASSHDPKDRALTKNIQYF. Here the CDR3 DNA reads TGCGCCAGCAGCCACGATCCCAAGGACAGGGCTTTAACCAAAAACATTCAGTACTTC.

The V gene is TRBV18, the J gene TRBJ1-2; no clear D. From germline, CDR1 is KGHSH and CDR2 LQKENI. The CDR3 totals 11 residues. V was trimmed by 5 bases and J by 8 bases, leaving 9 bases between them. In DNA form, the CDR3 reads TGTGCCAGCTCAACAAGTGTCGGCTACACCTTC. Protein product: CASSTSVGYTF.